The 25 T cell receptor beta chains presented below share a single source sample, sequenced in a study of T and B cells in COVID-19 patients. From blood, roughly 240-550 ng of genomic DNA served as TRB template. TRB rearrangements were amplified by multiplex PCR with BIOMED2 TRB-A/B primers. TCRdb passed the multiplex PCR reads through MiXCR, listing each CDR3 protein once. The sample records around 10,000 distinct CDR3 sequences, approximately 27% being singletons. The sample taken for sequencing was blood. Receptor source: a human donor who had recovered from COVID-19.

The table lists this clonotype with a few counts. The V and J genes are TRBV6-5 and TRBJ2-7, with TRBD2 identical over 8 bases. Germline-derived CDR1 and CDR2 are MNHEY and SVGAGI. There are 15 residues in the CDR3. Losses at the gene ends were 3 bases for V and 6 bases for J; bases not matched to a gene: 10. The CDR3 region has the DNA TGTGCCAGCAGTTATGGAGCGGGGGACCTCTCCGAGCAGTACTTC. Encoded protein: CASSYGAGDLSEQYF.

This clonotype showed up many times. V and J are TRBV19 and TRBJ1-6; perhaps TRBD1 as D (6 bases). V was cut by 10 bases and J by 6 bases, with 16 bases left in between. CDR1 and CDR2 from the germline V gene are LNHDA and SQIVND (reference sequence). The CDR3 runs to 14 residues. CDR3 nucleotide sequence: TGTGCCATCGGAATCGGGACACCTAATTCACCCCTCCACTTT. It encodes CAIGIGTPNSPLHF.

The V and J genes are TRBV5-6 and TRBJ2-7, with D perhaps being TRBD1 or TRBD2 (7 bases each). Germline values: CDR1 SGHDT, CDR2 YYEEEE. V was pared by 5 bases and J by 6 bases, with 15 bases between. CDR3 length equals 13 residues. The CDR3 DNA reads as TGTGCCAGCAGGATCGACAGGGAGGGCGAGCAGTACTTC. Its protein is CASRIDREGEQYF.

This clonotype has at least ten counts. The J gene is TRBJ1-5, the V gene TRBV12-3 or TRBV12-4; tentative D call: TRBD1 (6 bases). V gave up 0 bases and J gave up 3 bases, with 9 bases separating them. CDR3 length: 15 amino acids. CDR3 region: CASSLANRVNQPQHF. In DNA, the CDR3 is TGTGCCAGCAGTTTAGCAAACAGGGTCAATCAGCCCCAGCATTTT.

In this sample, this clonotype turned up a few times. This chain connects TRBV18 to TRBJ1-5; no firm D call. The CDR3 length is 12 residues. The V and J ends lost 5 bases and 7 bases respectively, with 9 bases between them. In germline, CDR1 is KGHSH, CDR2 LQKENI. CDR3 nucleotide sequence: TGTGCCAGCTCAGCCTACGGGCAGCCCCAGCATTTT. Translation: CASSAYGQPQHF.

The sample holds many counts of this clonotype. The chain employs TRBV30 and TRBJ1-6; D may be TRBD1 (5 bases). The CDR3 is made up of 14 amino acids. Trimming took 5 bases from V and 9 from J, leaving 17 bases between them. Germline V CDR1 and CDR2: GTSNPN, SVGIG (reference sequence). Written as DNA, the CDR3 is TGTGCCTGGGACGGCCTCTGGGGGGTTTCACCCCTCCACTTT. Translating gives CAWDGLWGVSPLHF.

The J gene is TRBJ1-2, the V gene TRBV5-6; D perhaps matches TRBD1 (5 bases). CDR1 SGHDT and CDR2 YYEEEE come from the germline V gene. The CDR3 covers 13 residues. V lost 4 bases, J lost 8 bases, and 15 bases lay in between. CDR3 nucleotides: TGTGCCAGCAGCGCCTCAGGGTTAGGGGGCTACACCTTC. Its translation is CASSASGLGGYTF. The full variable domain, its missing parts supplied by reference TRBV5-6 and TRBJ1-2, is DAGVTQSPTHLIKTRGQQVTLRCSPKSGHDTVSWYQQALGQGPQFIFQYYEEEERQRGNFPDRFSGHQFPNYSSELNVNALLLGDSALYLCASSASGLGGYTFGSGTRLTVV.

This clonotype turned up a few times. The chain links TRBV7-9 to TRBJ1-3; no clear D gene. The CDR3 sequence is 16 residues long. Trimming shortened V by 5 bases and J by 1 base, and 15 bases separated the two germline ends. The germline gives CDR1 SEHNR, CDR2 FQNEAQ (reference sequence). The CDR3 loop is CASSANGGGSGNTIYF. The CDR3 DNA is TGTGCCAGCAGCGCAAACGGCGGAGGGTCTGGAAACACCATATATTTT.

The chain links TRBV11-2 to TRBJ2-5, with 9 bases identical to TRBD2. J lost 5 bases, V lost 4 bases, and 8 bases had no gene match. CDR1 is SGHAT and CDR2 is FQNNGV in the germline V gene. The CDR3 spans 15 residues. The CDR3 sequence: CASSSNSGSKETQYF. CDR3 DNA: TGTGCCAGCAGCTCAAATAGCGGGAGTAAGGAGACCCAGTACTTC.

This clonotype occurred many times. The chain is built from TRBV6-2 or TRBV6-3 and TRBJ2-6, with D unresolved. V shed 6 bases and J shed 0 bases, with 9 bases lying between them. Germline V gene lookup returns CDR1 MNHEY and CDR2 SVGEGT. CDR3 length: 15 residues. The CDR3, as DNA: TGTGCCAGCAGCCCCAGCCGCTCTGGGGCCAACGTCCTGACTTTC. As protein: CASSPSRSGANVLTF.

This clonotype was recorded many times. This chain joins TRBV19 and TRBJ1-5; 9 nucleotides line up with TRBD1. The CDR3 extends over 16 amino acids. The V gene end was trimmed by 3 bases and the J gene end by 7 bases; junction bases not matched to a gene: 10. Per the germline V gene, CDR1 is LNHDA and CDR2 is SQIVND (reference sequence). The CDR3 DNA reads as TGTGCCAGTAGTATCCTTACCGAGACAGGGGGACAGCCCCAGCATTTT. As protein: CASSILTETGGQPQHF.

The CDR3 is CASSLGQAGHGYTF. The CDR3 coding sequence is TGTGCCAGCAGTTTAGGACAGGCTGGACATGGCTACACCTTC. The rearrangement uses TRBV12-3 or TRBV12-4 and TRBJ1-2, with a possible D match to TRBD1 (6 bases). With 1 base removed from V and 6 bases from J, the gap between germline ends came to 12 bases. This CDR3 has 14 amino acids.

This clonotype is labeled as medium-sized. The chain combines TRBV29-1 with TRBJ1-2, with no clear D. V lost 4 bases and J lost 5, with 8 bases in between. This CDR3 has 11 amino acids. Per the germline V gene, CDR1 is SQVTM and CDR2 is ANQGSEA. CDR3 nucleotides: TGCAGCGTTGGAAGTGGATATGGCTACACCTTC. Residues: CSVGSGYGYTF.

The rearrangement uses TRBV5-1 and TRBJ2-2; no firm D call. This CDR3 region has 14 residues. Between the trimmed V and J ends, which lost 1 base and 0 bases, there was a span of 4 bases. Germline V gene data show CDR1 as SGHRS and CDR2 as YFSETQ. CDR3 residues: CASSLHPNTGELFF. Here the CDR3 DNA reads TGCGCCAGCAGCTTGCACCCGAACACCGGGGAGCTGTTTTTT.

The rearrangement uses TRBV10-3 and TRBJ1-6, with TRBD1 as a possible D gene (5 bases). Trimming removed 8 bases at V and 6 bases at J, with 8 bases between. Germline assignment: CDR1 ENHRY and CDR2 SYGVKD. The CDR3 is 12 amino acids. The CDR3 spells CAIGDGNSPLHF. In nucleotides, the CDR3 is TGTGCCATCGGGGACGGTAATTCACCCCTCCACTTT.

This clonotype appeared many times. The chain couples TRBV30 to TRBJ2-2, with D tentatively TRBD1 or TRBD2 (5 bases each). With 3 bases removed from V and 6 bases from J, the gap between germline ends came to 11 bases. Germline assignment: CDR1 GTSNPN and CDR2 SVGIG (reference sequence). The CDR3 length is 13 residues. DNA for the CDR3: TGTGCCTGGAGCGTATTGGGGGCCGGGGAGCTGTTTTTT. This gives the protein CAWSVLGAGELFF.

DNA for the CDR3: TGTGCCAGCAGCAAAGTTAGGACCGCAGAAGATCAGCCCCAGCATTTT. This codes for CASSKVRTAEDQPQHF. This chain links TRBV21-1 with TRBJ1-5. TRBV21-1 is classified as a pseudogene. The CDR3 totals 16 residues.

To note about this clonotype: This may be a read error, as it is one base from a much larger clone. This chain uses TRBV19 with TRBJ1-5, with D unclear. This CDR3 spans 15 amino acids. Germline CDR1 is LNHDA and CDR2 is SQIVND (reference sequence). CDR3 loop: CASSTSVQSNLPQHF. The CDR3 region has the DNA TGTGCCAGTAGTACCTCCGTACAGAGCAATCTGCCCCAGCATTTT.

J is TRBJ1-2 and V is TRBV6-5; TRBD1 aligns across 7 bases. Trimming removed 2 bases from V and 5 bases from J; junction bases left unmatched: 11. Germline loops: CDR1 MNHEY, CDR2 SVGAGI. This CDR3 contains 16 residues. This chain's CDR3 is CASSYDRAKEVYGYTF. The CDR3 region has the DNA TGTGCCAGCAGTTACGACAGGGCCAAGGAAGTGTATGGCTACACCTTC.

A note on this clonotype: At one end the junction does not follow the germline gene, possibly because of a read error. The V call is TRBV18, the J call TRBJ2-3; 9 bases fit TRBD1. Germline V gives CDR1 KGHSH, CDR2 LQKENI. This CDR3 has 15 amino acids. The CDR3 DNA follows: TGTGTCAGCTCACCCTCACAGACTACCGGGACAGGGAGGTATTTT. Translated: CVSSPSQTTGTGRYF. Supplemented by reference TRBV18 and TRBJ2-3, the full variable domain reads NAGVMQNPRHLVRRRGQEARLRCSPMKGHSHVYWYRQLPEEGLKFMVYLQKENIIDESGMPKERFSAEFPKEGPSILRIQQVVRGDSAAYFCVSSPSQTTGTGRYFGPGTRLTVL.

This clonotype was counted a few times. J is TRBJ1-5 and V is TRBV18; no definite D call. The V gene lost 6 bases and the J gene lost 4 bases, with 13 bases spanning the gap. CDR3 length equals 14 residues. Looked up from germline, CDR1 is KGHSH and CDR2 is LQKENI. The CDR3 spells CASSPLGLNQPQHF. The DNA of the CDR3 is TGTGCCAGCTCCCCTCTGGGCCTGAATCAGCCCCAGCATTTT.

As for this clonotype: Lacking the conserved final phenylalanine or tryptophan, this CDR3 likely reflects a read error. This sequence joins TRBV7-6 and TRBJ2-5; TRBD2 agrees at 7 bases. V shed 5 bases, J shed 2 bases, and the junction held 5 bases outside the gene matches. The length of the CDR3 is 14 residues. Looked up from germline, CDR1 is SGHVS and CDR2 is FNYEAQ. The CDR3 reads CASSLRTRQETQYL. For the CDR3, the DNA is TGTGCCAGCAGCCTCAGGACTAGACAAGAGACCCAGTACTTA.

The V call is TRBV6-2 or TRBV6-3, the J call TRBJ1-6; D uncertain. The CDR3 is 18 amino acids. Trimming left V 3 bases short and J 0 bases short, with 15 bases between. Germline-derived CDR1 and CDR2 are MNHEY and SVGEGT. CDR3 nucleotide sequence: TGTGCCAGCAGTTATCGGGCTTCGGGGAGCTCCTATAATTCACCCCTCCACTTT. As protein: CASSYRASGSSYNSPLHF.

The V call is TRBV5-5, the J call TRBJ1-4, with TRBD1 as a possible D gene (5 bases). Germline CDR1 SGHKS, CDR2 YYEKEE (reference sequence). CDR3 length: 17 residues. The ends were cut back, 4 bases at V and 0 bases at J, with 16 bases in the middle. The CDR3 here is CASSPTGGSATNEKLFF. The CDR3 region has the DNA TGTGCCAGCAGCCCGACGGGGGGGTCGGCAACTAATGAAAAACTGTTTTTT.

V gene TRBV27 combines with J gene TRBJ2-1; 15 bases match TRBD2. CDR1 and CDR2 (germline): MNHEY, SMNVEV (reference sequence). V was pared by 5 bases and J by 4 bases, with 0 bases of the junction left unmatched. This CDR3 contains 15 residues. The CDR3 sequence: CASSGTSGGYNEQFF. In nucleotides, the CDR3 is TGTGCCAGCAGTGGGACTAGCGGGGGGTACAATGAGCAGTTCTTC.